This TCR beta chain was observed in a study of blood T cell repertoires in COVID-19 (TCRdb year 2020). For the study in its entirety: Collaborator samples came from the United States, Italy and Spain and covered acute and convalescent phases of COVID-19. The prospective study material was composed of cDNA or gDNA derived from T cells, B-cell-depleted T cells, or PBMCs. Deeply sampled blood TCRbeta repertoires from subjects exposed to, actively infected with, or recovered from COVID-19 were included in the dataset. The repertoires were released in a freely available public database meant as a resource for research on the immune response to SARS-CoV-2. Samples were obtained from the ongoing ImmuneRACE study (first 160 participants) and from some 1,200 subjects provided by 6 global collaborators. The sample metadata nearly always contained a de-identified subject ID, COVID-19 status, age in years and sex. Where available, HLA class I and class II types were obtained from metadata supplied by the sample provider rather than from assay-based typing.

This clone appeared a few times. Its specific antigen is unknown. Per-base quality was not reported, and no clone a single base away is much larger than it. One collaborating source in Seattle enrolled patients during active infection and followed them longitudinally through the course of disease. Collaborating institutions collected whole blood in K2EDTA tubes following their own protocols. Collaborator samples were shipped for TCRbeta analysis as frozen whole blood, isolated PBMCs, or DNA extracted from either sample type. General study outcomes and caveats: The amount of clinical and demographic metadata varied by source and participant and was provided uncurated.

TCRbeta CDR3 regions were amplified from genomic DNA using the immunoSEQ Assay, a bias-controlled multiplex PCR. The study's processing was this. Within the assay, amplification of reference gene primers was used to estimate how many nucleated cells each sample contained. To quantify the absolute abundance of each unique TCRbeta CDR3 rearrangement, sequence reads were collapsed and filtered. For each sample, productive Simpson clonality was calculated by taking the square root of Simpson's diversity index across productive rearrangements. The clones in this table, taken by TCRdb from immuneACCESS, are in-frame only. Not every clone is retained; where verified, under half of the shortfall comes from an unresolved V gene, and the cause of the rest is unknown. D and trimming were read from the DNA, whereas the V and J calls and clone size are those reported in that table. In all, the sample holds some 150,000 clones, and approximately 85% of those were seen once. Roughly 0.62% of the sample lies in the top ten.

Via the germline V gene (reference sequence), CDR1 is MNHNY and CDR2 SVGAGI. The junction shows trimming of 8 bases on V and 6 bases on J, plus 14 bases between the germline ends. The CDR3 contains 13 residues, cysteine and phenylalanine counted. The kept DNA is CDR3 alone, 39 bases in frame from the first base. This clonotype originated in a man aged 55 to 70 with COVID-19, enrolled during active disease. This chain is built from TRBV6-6 and TRBJ1-5; TRBD1 might be the D gene, on 5 matching bases. The sequencing sample was made of peripheral blood. The DNA reads as follows: TGTGCCAGCGGCAGGGAATCCGGTCAGCCCCAGCATTTT. It translates to CASGRESGQPQHF.